The 22 T cell receptor beta chains below all came from one sample that was sequenced in a study of blood T cell repertoires in COVID-19. Profiled with immunoSEQ multiplex PCR; TCRdb holds only in-frame clones, not every one. This table has roughly 150,000 clones, roughly 91% appearing once. The source material was peripheral blood. These receptors all come from a man younger than 35 with COVID-19, enrolled during active disease.

This clone has a single count. The J gene is TRBJ2-3, the V gene TRBV24-1; a possible D gene is TRBD2 (5 bases). Trimming took off 10 bases at V and 1 base at J, with 14 bases between the two ends. This CDR3 region has 14 residues. Germline-derived CDR1 and CDR2 are KGHDR and SFDVKD. DNA for the CDR3: TGTGCCACGAGACCAGGAGGTGGCACAGATACGCAGTATTTT. It codes for CATRPGGGTDTQYF.

This clone has just a few counts. The chain has TRBV3-1 (or the pseudogene TRBV3-2) and TRBJ2-7, with 12 bases aligning to TRBD2. The germline CDR1 and CDR2 sequences are LGHDT and YNNKEL (reference sequence). There are 14 residues in the CDR3. Trimming took 6 bases from V and 7 from J; bases not matched to a gene: 7. The CDR3 region has the DNA TGTGCCAGCAGGGCTAGCGGGAGGGCGAGTGAGCAGTACTTC. Translation: CASRASGRASEQYF.

This sequence joins TRBV29-1 and TRBJ1-2; 8 bases fit TRBD1. V lost 6 bases, J lost 1 base, and 10 bases stayed unmatched. CDR3 length equals 15 residues. In germline, CDR1 is SQVTM, CDR2 ANQGSEA. The CDR3 reads CSVFTGTGINYGYTF. CDR3 in DNA: TGCAGCGTGTTTACCGGGACAGGAATTAACTATGGCTACACCTTC.

The V and J genes are TRBV19 and TRBJ2-1, with 9 nucleotides matching TRBD2. The CDR3 sequence is 15 residues long. V was clipped by 2 bases and J by 7 bases; unmatched bases: 6. Germline V gene sequence: CDR1 LNHDA, CDR2 SQIVND (reference sequence). The CDR3 DNA follows: TGTGCCAGTAGTATAAATAGCGGGAGTCTAAATGAGCAGTTCTTC. It codes for CASSINSGSLNEQFF.

The chain is built from TRBV7-2 and TRBJ2-1; 8 positions match TRBD2. Trimming removed 1 base from V and 7 bases from J; junction bases left unmatched: 6. Germline CDR1 is SGHTA and CDR2 is FQGNSA. The CDR3 loop spans 15 amino acids. CDR3 coding DNA: TGTGCCAGCAGCTTAGAGGGACTAGGCGTTAATGAGCAGTTCTTC. Translated, it gives CASSLEGLGVNEQFF.

The CDR3 DNA sequence: TGTGCCAGCAGCGAGTTATGGACAACTCACTATGGCTACACCTTC. It translates to CASSELWTTHYGYTF. J is TRBJ1-2 and V is TRBV5-6, with D perhaps matching TRBD1 (5 bases). The germline V and J ends were trimmed by 4 bases and 3 bases, with 16 bases remaining between them. Germline loops: CDR1 SGHDT, CDR2 YYEEEE. This CDR3 has 15 residues.

The chain carries TRBV5-1 and TRBJ2-1, with 10 positions matching TRBD2. Looked up from germline, CDR1 is SGHRS and CDR2 is YFSETQ. The length of the CDR3 is 14 residues. V gave up 4 bases and J gave up 6 bases; unmatched junction bases: 4. DNA for the CDR3: TGCGCCAGCAGCACCTCTAGCGGGGGCAATGAGCAGTTCTTC. This encodes CASSTSSGGNEQFF.

V is TRBV9 and J is TRBJ2-1; D might be TRBD2 (5 bases). The CDR3 extends over 12 amino acids. From germline, CDR1 is SGDLS and CDR2 YYNGEE. Trimming took 4 bases from V and 5 from J, leaving 7 bases between them. The CDR3 DNA sequence: TGTGCCAGCAGCAGCGGAGACAATGAGCAGTTCTTC. It specifies CASSSGDNEQFF. Based on the CDR3 plus reference TRBV9 and TRBJ2-1, the full variable domain is DSGVTQTPKHLITATGQRVTLRCSPRSGDLSVYWYQQSLDQGLQFLIQYYNGEERAKGNILERFSAQQFPDLHSELNLSSLELGDSALYFCASSSGDNEQFFGPGTRLTVL.

The rearrangement uses TRBV19 and TRBJ2-2; 7 nucleotides line up with TRBD1. Germline trimming cut 10 bases from V and 4 bases from J; bases unmatched to any gene: 9. Germline CDR1 is LNHDA and CDR2 is SQIVND (reference sequence). The CDR3 is made up of 14 amino acids. The CDR3 reads CATSRDSATGELFF. CDR3 nucleotide sequence: TGTGCCACCTCCCGGGACAGTGCCACCGGGGAGCTGTTTTTT.

The rearrangement links TRBV7-3 to TRBJ2-1, with 11 positions matching TRBD2. From germline, CDR1 is SGHTA and CDR2 FQGTGA. This CDR3 is built from 15 residues. J gave up 3 bases and V 5 bases, and 3 bases lay outside the gene matches. The CDR3 reads CASSPLAGGYNEQFF. The CDR3, as DNA: TGTGCCAGCAGCCCCCTAGCGGGAGGCTACAATGAGCAGTTCTTC.

The chain couples TRBV28 to TRBJ2-7; 9 nucleotides line up with TRBD2. The CDR3 runs to 19 residues. Germline lookup yields CDR1 MDHEN and CDR2 SYDVKM. Germline trimming cut 6 bases from V and 0 bases from J; bases unmatched to any gene: 18. The CDR3 DNA sequence: TGTGCCAGCAGCCTAAGGCCCCCCCGAGCTAGCGGGGACTCCTACGAGCAGTACTTC. Translation gives CASSLRPPRASGDSYEQYF.

This chain connects TRBV28 to TRBJ2-2, with 13 bases that match TRBD2. In germline, CDR1 is MDHEN, CDR2 SYDVKM. J was trimmed by 6 bases and V by 4 bases; bases with no gene match: 8. The CDR3 spans 17 residues. The CDR3 is CASSSWTSGRGSGELFF. CDR3 coding DNA: TGTGCCAGCAGTTCCTGGACTAGCGGGAGAGGCTCCGGGGAGCTGTTTTTT.

The V and J genes are TRBV7-2 and TRBJ1-5; tentatively, D is TRBD1 (5 bases). From germline, CDR1 is SGHTA and CDR2 FQGNSA. CDR3 size: 16 residues. Between the trimmed V and J ends, which lost 5 bases and 2 bases, there was a span of 16 bases. The CDR3 is CASSPRLGGGNQPQHF. The DNA of the CDR3 is TGTGCCAGCAGCCCTCGGCTGGGGGGTGGCAATCAGCCCCAGCATTTT.

J is TRBJ2-1 and V is TRBV7-2, with 9 bases that match TRBD2. V trimming: 3 bases; J trimming: 6 bases; junction bases outside the gene matches: 6. There are 15 residues in the CDR3. Per germline, CDR1 SGHTA and CDR2 FQGNSA. As DNA, the CDR3 is TGTGCCAGCAGCTTTGGTGCGGGGGGGGGCAATGAGCAGTTCTTC. This gives the protein CASSFGAGGGNEQFF.

The gene calls are TRBV24-1 and TRBJ1-5; D is possibly TRBD1 (6 bases). Germline lookup yields CDR1 KGHDR and CDR2 SFDVKD. Trimming removed 5 bases at V and 5 bases at J, with 12 bases between. The CDR3 contains 14 residues. The chain's CDR3 is CATSAAGAYQPQHF. The CDR3 bases are TGTGCCACCAGTGCCGCGGGGGCTTATCAGCCCCAGCATTTT.

V gene TRBV19 combines with J gene TRBJ2-3; 14 bases line up with TRBD2. CDR1 is LNHDA, CDR2 SQIVND, per germline (reference sequence). CDR3 size: 19 residues. Germline trimming cut 3 bases from V and 6 bases from J; bases unmatched to any gene: 14. This CDR3 is CASSIRRGTSGRLSDTQYF. DNA of the CDR3: TGTGCCAGTAGTATCCGTAGGGGGACTAGCGGGAGATTATCGGATACGCAGTATTTT.

This clone was counted only a few times. The V gene is TRBV27, the J gene TRBJ2-7; 8 bases line up with TRBD2. Germline V gene data show CDR1 as MNHEY and CDR2 as SMNVEV (reference sequence). The trim removed 5 bases at V and 3 bases at J, leaving 9 bases unmatched. This CDR3 contains 15 residues. The CDR3 nucleotides are TGTGCCAGCAGTCGAACGGGGGGGCCAGGCTACGAGCAGTACTTC. Protein product: CASSRTGGPGYEQYF.

The chain carries TRBV7-9 and TRBJ2-3, with no clear D. The CDR3 sequence is 17 residues long. CDR1 and CDR2 from the germline V gene are SEHNR and FQNEAQ (reference sequence). Trimming took 2 bases from V and 0 from J, leaving 15 bases between them. The CDR3 region has the DNA TGTGCCAGCAGCTTAACGAGGTTTCCCGCTAGCACAGATACGCAGTATTTT. Protein: CASSLTRFPASTDTQYF.

This clone was recorded once. V is TRBV5-4 and J is TRBJ2-6; the match to TRBD1 covers 7 bases. V shed 7 bases and J 2 bases; nucleotides not matched to a gene: 6. The CDR3 sequence is 15 residues long. Germline CDR1 reads SGHNT; CDR2 reads YYREEE (reference sequence). The chain's CDR3 is CASGTEFPGANVLTF. In DNA, the CDR3 is TGTGCCAGCGGGACAGAATTCCCTGGGGCCAACGTCCTGACTTTC.

This chain links TRBV6-5 with TRBJ1-5; D is uncertain. CDR3 length equals 13 residues. Germline CDR1 MNHEY, CDR2 SVGAGI. V lost 7 bases and J lost 3, with 10 bases in between. CDR3 loop: CASKLKINQPQHF. In DNA form, the CDR3 reads TGTGCCAGCAAGCTCAAGATCAATCAGCCCCAGCATTTT.

This clone appeared a single time. J is TRBJ2-5 and V is TRBV24-1; TRBD2 aligns across 9 bases. Looked up from germline, CDR1 is KGHDR and CDR2 is SFDVKD. Germline trimming cut 1 base from V and 4 bases from J; bases unmatched to any gene: 6. The length of the CDR3 is 16 residues. The chain's CDR3 is CATSDFAGGRRETQYF. The CDR3 DNA sequence: TGTGCCACCAGTGATTTTGCGGGAGGGCGTCGAGAGACCCAGTACTTC.

The rearrangement joins TRBV3-1 (or the pseudogene TRBV3-2) to TRBJ2-7; 11 bases are shared with TRBD2. The trim removed 6 bases at V and 0 bases at J, leaving 7 bases unmatched. CDR3 size: 16 residues. CDR1 and CDR2 from the germline V gene are LGHDT and YNNKEL (reference sequence). The CDR3 sequence: CASRKIGTSGSYEQYF. In DNA, the CDR3 is TGTGCCAGCAGAAAGATTGGGACTAGCGGCTCCTACGAGCAGTACTTC.